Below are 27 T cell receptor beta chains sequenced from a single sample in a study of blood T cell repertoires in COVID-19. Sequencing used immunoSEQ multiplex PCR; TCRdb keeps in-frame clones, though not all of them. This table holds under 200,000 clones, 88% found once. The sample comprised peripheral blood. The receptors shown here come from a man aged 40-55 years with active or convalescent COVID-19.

CDR3 protein: CSARTGGVGEAFF. The CDR3 DNA follows: TGCAGCGCCCGGACAGGGGGCGTCGGTGAAGCTTTCTTT. V is TRBV29-1 and J is TRBJ1-1, with TRBD1 matching 11 bases. The CDR3 covers 13 residues. Germline CDR1 and CDR2: SQVTM and ANQGSEA. Trimming removed 7 bases from V and 7 bases from J; junction bases left unmatched: 8.

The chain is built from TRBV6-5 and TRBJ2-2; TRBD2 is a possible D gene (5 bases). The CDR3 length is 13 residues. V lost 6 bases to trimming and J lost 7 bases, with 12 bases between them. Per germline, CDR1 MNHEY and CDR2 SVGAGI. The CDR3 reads CASRSGWVGELFF. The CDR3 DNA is TGTGCCAGCAGAAGCGGTTGGGTCGGGGAGCTGTTTTTT.

The CDR3 sequence is CASSADRGLSPLHF. CDR3 bases: TGTGCCAGCAGCGCCGACAGGGGACTTTCACCCCTCCACTTT. V and J are TRBV9 and TRBJ1-6; 8 nucleotides line up with TRBD1. Germline lookup yields CDR1 SGDLS and CDR2 YYNGEE. The CDR3 spans 14 residues. The V gene end was trimmed by 3 bases and the J gene end by 9 bases; junction bases not matched to a gene: 5.

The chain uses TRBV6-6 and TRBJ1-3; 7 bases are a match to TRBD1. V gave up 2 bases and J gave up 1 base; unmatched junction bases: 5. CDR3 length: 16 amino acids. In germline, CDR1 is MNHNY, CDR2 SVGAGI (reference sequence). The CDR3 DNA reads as TGTGCCAGCAGTTACCGGACAGGCGCGTCTGGAAACACCATATATTTT. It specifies CASSYRTGASGNTIYF.

CDR3 in amino acids: CATSASYGQGSTGELFF. CDR3 nucleotide sequence: TGTGCCACCAGTGCGAGCTATGGACAGGGGAGCACCGGGGAGCTGTTTTTT. This rearrangement joins TRBV24-1 to TRBJ2-2; TRBD1 matches 9 bases. This CDR3 contains 17 residues. V shed 5 bases and J 4 bases; nucleotides not matched to a gene: 10. Per germline, CDR1 KGHDR and CDR2 SFDVKD.

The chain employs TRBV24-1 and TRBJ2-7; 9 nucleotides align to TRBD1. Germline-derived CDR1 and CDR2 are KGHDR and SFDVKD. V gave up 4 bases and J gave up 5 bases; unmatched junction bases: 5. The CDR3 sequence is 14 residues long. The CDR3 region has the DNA TGTGCCACCAGTGACTATAGACAGGGGGACGAGCAGTACTTC. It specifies CATSDYRQGDEQYF.

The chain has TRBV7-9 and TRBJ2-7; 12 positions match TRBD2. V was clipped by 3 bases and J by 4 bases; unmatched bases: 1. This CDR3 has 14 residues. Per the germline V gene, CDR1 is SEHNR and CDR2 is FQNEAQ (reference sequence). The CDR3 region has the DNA TGTGCCAGCAGCTTTCTAGCGGGGGGGTACGAGCAGTACTTC. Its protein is CASSFLAGGYEQYF.

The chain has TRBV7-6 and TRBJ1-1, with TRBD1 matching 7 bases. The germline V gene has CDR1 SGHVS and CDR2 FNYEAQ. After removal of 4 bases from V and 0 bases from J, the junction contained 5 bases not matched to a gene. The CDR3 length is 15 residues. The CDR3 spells CASSSDRDMNTEAFF. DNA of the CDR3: TGTGCCAGCAGCTCCGACAGGGATATGAACACTGAAGCTTTCTTT.

The DNA for the CDR3 is TGCAGCGTTGACAACGGGACAGGTAATTTCCAGACGGCCAATGATGAAAACGAGCAGTACTTC. Encoded protein: CSVDNGTGNFQTANDENEQYF. The genes are TRBV29-1 and TRBJ2-7, with 8 bases lining up with TRBD1. This CDR3 contains 21 residues. Germline CDR1 reads SQVTM; CDR2 reads ANQGSEA. J gave up 5 bases and V 3 bases, and 30 bases lay outside the gene matches.

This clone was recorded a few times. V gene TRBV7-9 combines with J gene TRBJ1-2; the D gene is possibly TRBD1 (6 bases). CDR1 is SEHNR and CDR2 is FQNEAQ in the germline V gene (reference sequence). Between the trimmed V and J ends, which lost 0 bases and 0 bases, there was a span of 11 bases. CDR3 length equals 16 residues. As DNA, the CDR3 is TGTGCCAGCAGCTTAGCGGGGACACCGCCTAACTATGGCTACACCTTC. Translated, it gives CASSLAGTPPNYGYTF. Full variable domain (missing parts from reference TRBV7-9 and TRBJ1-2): DTGVSQNPRHKITKRGQNVTFRCDPISEHNRLYWYRQTLGQGPEFLTYFQNEAQLEKSRLLSDRFSAERPKGSFSTLEIQRTEQGDSAMYLCASSLAGTPPNYGYTFGSGTRLTVV.

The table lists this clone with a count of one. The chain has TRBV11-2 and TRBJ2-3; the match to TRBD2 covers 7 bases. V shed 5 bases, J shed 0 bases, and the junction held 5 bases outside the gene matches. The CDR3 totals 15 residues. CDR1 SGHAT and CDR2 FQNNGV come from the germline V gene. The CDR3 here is CASSRGVGSTDTQYF. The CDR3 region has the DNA TGTGCCAGCAGCCGGGGGGTAGGGAGCACAGATACGCAGTATTTT. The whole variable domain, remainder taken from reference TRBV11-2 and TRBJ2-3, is EAGVAQSPRYKIIEKRQSVAFWCNPISGHATLYWYQQILGQGPKLLIQFQNNGVVDDSQLPKDRFSAERLKGVDSTLKIQPAKLEDSAVYLCASSRGVGSTDTQYFGPGTRLTVL.

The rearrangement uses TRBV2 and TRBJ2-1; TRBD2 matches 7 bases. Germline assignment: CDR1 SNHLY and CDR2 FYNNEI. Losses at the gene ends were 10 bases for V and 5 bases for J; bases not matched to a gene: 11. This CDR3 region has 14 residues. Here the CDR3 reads CAIRRASGNNEQFF. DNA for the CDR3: TGTGCCATCCGGCGGGCTAGCGGAAACAATGAGCAGTTCTTC.

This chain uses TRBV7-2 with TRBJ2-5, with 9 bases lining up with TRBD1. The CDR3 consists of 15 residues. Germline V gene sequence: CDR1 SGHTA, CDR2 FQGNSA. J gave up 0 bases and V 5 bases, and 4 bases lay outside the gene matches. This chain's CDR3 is CASSQGQGHQETQYF. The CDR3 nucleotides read TGTGCCAGCAGCCAAGGACAGGGGCACCAAGAGACCCAGTACTTC.

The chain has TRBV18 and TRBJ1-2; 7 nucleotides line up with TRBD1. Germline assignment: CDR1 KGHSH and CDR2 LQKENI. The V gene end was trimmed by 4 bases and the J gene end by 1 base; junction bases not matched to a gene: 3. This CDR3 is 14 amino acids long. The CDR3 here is CASSQDRDNYGYTF. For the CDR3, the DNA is TGTGCCAGCTCACAAGACAGGGATAACTATGGCTACACCTTC.

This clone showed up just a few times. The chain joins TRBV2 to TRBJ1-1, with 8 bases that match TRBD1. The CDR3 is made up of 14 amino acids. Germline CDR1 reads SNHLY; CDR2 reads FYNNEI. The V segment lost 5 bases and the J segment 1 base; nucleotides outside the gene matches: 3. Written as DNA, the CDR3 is TGTGCCAGCAGTTCGACAGGGGAGAACACTGAAGCTTTCTTT. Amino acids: CASSSTGENTEAFF.

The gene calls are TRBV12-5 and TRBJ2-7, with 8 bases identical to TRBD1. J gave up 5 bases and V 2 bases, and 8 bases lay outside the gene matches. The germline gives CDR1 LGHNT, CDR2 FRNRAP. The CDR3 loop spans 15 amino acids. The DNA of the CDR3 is TGTGCTAGTGGTTTGACCTACAGGGGGTCAAACGAGCAGTACTTC. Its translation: CASGLTYRGSNEQYF.

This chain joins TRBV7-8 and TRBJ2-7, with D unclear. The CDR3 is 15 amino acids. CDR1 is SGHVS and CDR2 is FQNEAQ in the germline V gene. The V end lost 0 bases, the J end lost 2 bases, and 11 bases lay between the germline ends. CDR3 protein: CASSLAGGGAYEQYF. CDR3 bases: TGTGCCAGCAGCTTAGCCGGTGGCGGAGCCTACGAGCAGTACTTC. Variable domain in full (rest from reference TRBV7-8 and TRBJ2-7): GAGVSQSPRYKVAKRGQDVALRCDPISGHVSLFWYQQALGQGPEFLTYFQNEAQLDKSGLPSDRFFAERPEGSVSTLKIQRTQQEDSAVYLCASSLAGGGAYEQYFGPGTRLTVT.

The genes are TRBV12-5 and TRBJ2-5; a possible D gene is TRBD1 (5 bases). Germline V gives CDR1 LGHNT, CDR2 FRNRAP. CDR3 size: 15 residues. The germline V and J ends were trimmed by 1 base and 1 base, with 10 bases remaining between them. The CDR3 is CASGLEGQSQETQYF. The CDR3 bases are TGTGCTAGTGGTTTGGAGGGGCAAAGCCAAGAGACCCAGTACTTC.

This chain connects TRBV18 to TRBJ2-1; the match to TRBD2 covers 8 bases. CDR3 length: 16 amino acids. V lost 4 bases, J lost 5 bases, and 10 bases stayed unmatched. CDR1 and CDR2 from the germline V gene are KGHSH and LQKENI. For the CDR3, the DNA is TGTGCCAGCTCACTCGGGTACGGCGGGGGGAACAATGAGCAGTTCTTC. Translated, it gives CASSLGYGGGNNEQFF. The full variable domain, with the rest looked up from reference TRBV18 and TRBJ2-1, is NAGVMQNPRHLVRRRGQEARLRCSPMKGHSHVYWYRQLPEEGLKFMVYLQKENIIDESGMPKERFSAEFPKEGPSILRIQQVVRGDSAAYFCASSLGYGGGNNEQFFGPGTRLTVL.

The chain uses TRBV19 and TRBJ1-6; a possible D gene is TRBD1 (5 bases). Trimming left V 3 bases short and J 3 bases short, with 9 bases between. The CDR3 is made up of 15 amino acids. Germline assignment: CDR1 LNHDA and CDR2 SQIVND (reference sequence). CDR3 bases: TGTGCCAGTAGTATGTCGCAGGGCTATAATTCACCCCTCCACTTT. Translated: CASSMSQGYNSPLHF.

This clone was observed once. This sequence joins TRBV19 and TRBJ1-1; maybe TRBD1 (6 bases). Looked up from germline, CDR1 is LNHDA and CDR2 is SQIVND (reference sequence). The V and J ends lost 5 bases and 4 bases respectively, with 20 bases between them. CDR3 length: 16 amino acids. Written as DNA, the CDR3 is TGTGCCAGTAGTCCCTCTCGACAGGCGTGGGCCACTGAAGCTTTCTTT. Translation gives CASSPSRQAWATEAFF. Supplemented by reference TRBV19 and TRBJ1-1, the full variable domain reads DGGITQSPKYLFRKEGQNVTLSCEQNLNHDAMYWYRQDPGQGLRLIYYSQIVNDFQKGDIAEGYSVSREKKESFPLTVTSAQKNPTAFYLCASSPSRQAWATEAFFGQGTRLTVV.

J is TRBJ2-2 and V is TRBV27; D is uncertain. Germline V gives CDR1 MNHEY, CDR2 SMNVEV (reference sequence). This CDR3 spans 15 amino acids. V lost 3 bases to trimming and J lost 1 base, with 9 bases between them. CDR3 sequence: CASSFNGLNTGELFF. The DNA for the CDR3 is TGTGCCAGCAGTTTTAATGGCCTGAACACCGGGGAGCTGTTTTTT.

CDR3 bases: TGTGCCAGCAGCTCCCTACGGACAGATAATTCACCCCTCCACTTT. This gives the protein CASSSLRTDNSPLHF. The chain carries TRBV11-2 and TRBJ1-6; D is possibly TRBD1 (6 bases). CDR3 length: 15 amino acids. Germline CDR1 and CDR2: SGHAT and FQNNGV. Between the trimmed V and J ends, which lost 4 bases and 5 bases, there was a span of 12 bases. The full variable domain, rest sourced from reference TRBV11-2 and TRBJ1-6, is EAGVAQSPRYKIIEKRQSVAFWCNPISGHATLYWYQQILGQGPKLLIQFQNNGVVDDSQLPKDRFSAERLKGVDSTLKIQPAKLEDSAVYLCASSSLRTDNSPLHFGNGTRLTVT.

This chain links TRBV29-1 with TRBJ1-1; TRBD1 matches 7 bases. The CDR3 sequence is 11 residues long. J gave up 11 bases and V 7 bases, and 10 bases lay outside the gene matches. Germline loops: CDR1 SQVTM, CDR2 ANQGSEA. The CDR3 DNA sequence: TGCAGCGCCGACAGGGAGCCAGGGGCTTTCTTT. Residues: CSADREPGAFF.

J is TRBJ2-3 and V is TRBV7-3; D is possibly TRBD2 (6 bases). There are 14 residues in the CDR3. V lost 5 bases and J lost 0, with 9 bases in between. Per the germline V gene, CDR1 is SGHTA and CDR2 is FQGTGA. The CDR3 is CASSPGLSTDTQYF. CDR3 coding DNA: TGTGCCAGCAGCCCGGGACTCAGCACAGATACGCAGTATTTT.

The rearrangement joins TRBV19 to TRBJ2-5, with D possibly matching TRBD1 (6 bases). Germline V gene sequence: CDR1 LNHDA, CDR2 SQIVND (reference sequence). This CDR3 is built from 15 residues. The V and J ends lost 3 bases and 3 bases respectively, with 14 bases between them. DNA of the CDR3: TGTGCCAGTAGTATCTCATTGGGGGCCGAAGAGACCCAGTACTTC. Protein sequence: CASSISLGAEETQYF.

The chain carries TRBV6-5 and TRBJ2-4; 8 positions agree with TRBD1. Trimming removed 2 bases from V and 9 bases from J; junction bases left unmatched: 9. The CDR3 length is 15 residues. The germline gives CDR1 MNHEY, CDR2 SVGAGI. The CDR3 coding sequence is TGTGCCAGCAGTTACGGAGCAGGGGGCGCGGGCATTCAGTACTTC. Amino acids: CASSYGAGGAGIQYF.